These 7 T cell receptor beta chains were all obtained from the same sample, sequenced in a study of blood T cell repertoires in COVID-19. Assay used: immunoSEQ multiplex PCR; TCRdb lists only in-frame clones, some missing. The sample shows around 250,000 clones, 88% of them seen only once. The sequencing sample was made of PBMCs or T cells enriched from blood (not recorded which). The receptors were gathered from a woman aged 40 to 50 who had been exposed to COVID-19.

This chain links TRBV7-9 with TRBJ1-2; 7 bases align to TRBD1. CDR1 and CDR2 from the germline V gene are SEHNR and FQNEAQ (reference sequence). Trimming at V came to 2 bases and at J to 3 bases, leaving 12 bases not matched to a gene. This CDR3 is built from 17 residues. CDR3 residues: CASSLTGGNRGHYGYTF. The CDR3 region has the DNA TGTGCCAGCAGCTTAACGGGTGGGAACAGGGGTCACTATGGCTACACCTTC.

The chain is built from TRBV28 and TRBJ2-5; TRBD2 aligns across 9 bases. CDR1 is MDHEN and CDR2 is SYDVKM in the germline V gene. Trimming cost V 6 bases and J 4 bases; bases outside gene matches: 12. The CDR3 loop spans 16 amino acids. CDR3 sequence: CASSVQSSGIRETQYF. For the CDR3, the DNA is TGTGCCAGCAGCGTTCAGTCTAGCGGGATTCGAGAGACCCAGTACTTC.

This clone was found a few times. This chain uses TRBV19 with TRBJ2-6; 7 bases align to TRBD2. The CDR3 spans 18 residues. From germline, CDR1 is LNHDA and CDR2 SQIVND (reference sequence). V lost 0 bases to trimming and J lost 2 bases; unmatched junction nucleotides: 7. The CDR3, as DNA: TGTGCCAGTAGTATAGATGGCGGGGGTTGGGCTGGGGCCAACGTCCTGACTTTC. Its protein product is CASSIDGGGWAGANVLTF.

This chain joins TRBV19 and TRBJ2-2; TRBD1 might be the D (6 bases). This CDR3 is 14 amino acids long. CDR1 and CDR2 from the germline V gene are LNHDA and SQIVND (reference sequence). Trimming cost V 8 bases and J 8 bases, with 18 bases left between them. The CDR3 DNA is TGTGCCAGTCGCTGGGGGCGAGGGGCGGGGGAGCTGTTTTTT. Translated: CASRWGRGAGELFF.

The chain uses TRBV11-2 and TRBJ2-2; 7 positions agree with TRBD1. V lost 8 bases and J lost 5; bases outside the gene matches: 8. The CDR3 extends over 14 amino acids. Germline V gene sequence: CDR1 SGHAT, CDR2 FQNNGV. The CDR3 is CASYDRAGTGELFF. In DNA, the CDR3 is TGTGCCAGCTACGACAGGGCAGGGACCGGGGAGCTGTTTTTT.

The rearrangement uses TRBV7-2 and TRBJ2-5; tentative D call: TRBD2 (6 bases). V dropped 5 bases and J dropped 5 bases, with 15 bases sitting between them. The CDR3 is made up of 14 amino acids. The germline CDR1 and CDR2 sequences are SGHTA and FQGNSA. The CDR3 DNA follows: TGTGCCAGCAGCCCCTCCCCTAGCGTGGAGACCCAGTACTTC. Translating it yields CASSPSPSVETQYF.

V gene TRBV14 combines with J gene TRBJ2-2; D perhaps matches TRBD1 (5 bases). V lost 1 base and J lost 6, with 15 bases in between. The CDR3 sequence is 16 residues long. Germline CDR1 reads SGHDN; CDR2 reads FVKESK. CDR3 sequence reads: CASSQVGAGYAGELFF. CDR3 nucleotide sequence: TGTGCCAGCAGCCAAGTTGGCGCAGGGTACGCCGGGGAGCTGTTTTTT.